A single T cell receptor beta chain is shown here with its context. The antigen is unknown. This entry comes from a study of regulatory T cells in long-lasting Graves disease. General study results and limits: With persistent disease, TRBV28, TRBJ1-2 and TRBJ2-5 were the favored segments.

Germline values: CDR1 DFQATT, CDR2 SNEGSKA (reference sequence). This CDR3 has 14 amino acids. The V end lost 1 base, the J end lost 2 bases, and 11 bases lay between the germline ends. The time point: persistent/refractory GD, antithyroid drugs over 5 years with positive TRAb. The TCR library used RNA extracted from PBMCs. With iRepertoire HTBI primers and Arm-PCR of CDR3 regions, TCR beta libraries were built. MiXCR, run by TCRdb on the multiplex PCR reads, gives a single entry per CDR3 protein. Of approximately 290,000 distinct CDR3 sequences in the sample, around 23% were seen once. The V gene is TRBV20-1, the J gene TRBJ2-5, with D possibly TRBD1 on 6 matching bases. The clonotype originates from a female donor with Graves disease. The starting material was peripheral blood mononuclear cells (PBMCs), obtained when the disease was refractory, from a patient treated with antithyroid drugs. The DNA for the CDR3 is TGCAGTGCTAGAGGTGGGGGCAGACAAGAGACCCAGTACTTC. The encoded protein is CSARGGGRQETQYF.